This TCR beta chain was captured by sequencing in a study of T cell changes during pregnancy in multiple sclerosis. Measured with immunoSEQ multiplex PCR; TCRdb has only the in-frame clones, and not every one. The table includes 25,000 to 40,000 clones, approximately 86% detected once. This CDR3 spans 13 amino acids. The germline CDR1 and CDR2 sequences are MNHNS and SASEGT. V lost 4 bases and J 6 bases, leaving 12 bases between the germline ends. Sequences were derived from CD8+ T cells from peripheral blood mononuclear cells, sampled before pregnancy. The V call is TRBV6-1, the J call TRBJ1-2; TRBD1 might be the D (5 bases). The source is a female donor with multiple sclerosis, enrolled in a pregnancy study. The CDR3 loop is CASSVQETNGYTF. CDR3 in DNA: TGTGCCAGCAGTGTACAGGAAACCAATGGCTACACCTTC.